The 16 T cell receptor beta chains below come from one sample, sequenced in a study of cytomegalovirus exposure and HLA in healthy donors. Researchers ran the PCR with 60 Vbeta and 13 Jbeta primers. The protocol was immunoSEQ multiplex PCR, while the TCRdb copy is restricted to in-frame clones and leaves out a portion. The repertoire holds 150,000 to 200,000 clones, with about three quarters as singletons. Sequencing was performed on PBMCs. These receptors were obtained from a woman aged 40 to 50 in good health and CMV-seronegative.

There are a few counts of this clone. This rearrangement joins TRBV5-1 to TRBJ1-4; D is undetermined. With 3 bases removed from V and 0 bases from J, the gap between germline ends came to 3 bases. Germline V gene sequence: CDR1 SGHRS, CDR2 YFSETQ. CDR3 length equals 13 residues. CDR3 bases: TGCGCCAGCAGCTCTACAACTAATGAAAAACTGTTTTTT. It is translated as CASSSTTNEKLFF.

V usage is TRBV5-4 and J usage is TRBJ2-7, with D maybe TRBD2 (6 bases). This CDR3 has 13 residues. The germline V gene encodes CDR1 SGHNT and CDR2 YYREEE (reference sequence). V lost 7 bases and J 3 bases, leaving 14 bases between the germline ends. CDR3 sequence reads: CASGLNGGYEQYF. The CDR3 nucleotides are TGTGCCAGCGGACTTAACGGGGGCTACGAGCAGTACTTC.

This clone occurred once. The rearrangement links TRBV7-2 to TRBJ2-1; 9 bases match TRBD2. This CDR3 is 16 amino acids long. Germline V gives CDR1 SGHTA, CDR2 FQGNSA. V was clipped by 4 bases and J by 10 bases; unmatched bases: 14. CDR3: CASSSASGTRFREQFF. Written as DNA, the CDR3 is TGTGCCAGCAGCTCCGCTAGCGGGACCCGCTTCAGGGAGCAGTTCTTC.

V gene TRBV2 combines with J gene TRBJ1-2, with unresolved D. The CDR3 is made up of 11 amino acids. Trimming pared 4 bases from V and 7 bases from J, leaving 7 bases between. The germline V gene has CDR1 SNHLY and CDR2 FYNNEI. CDR3 nucleotides: TGTGCCAGCAGTGTTAACGGTGGCTACACCTTC. This gives the protein CASSVNGGYTF.

The V gene is TRBV5-4, the J gene TRBJ2-3, with TRBD2 matching 9 bases. Losses at the gene ends were 0 bases for V and 8 bases for J; bases not matched to a gene: 13. CDR1 is SGHNT and CDR2 is YYREEE in the germline V gene (reference sequence). This CDR3 is 17 amino acids long. This chain's CDR3 is CASSLGLADSRWGTQYF. The CDR3 region has the DNA TGTGCCAGCAGCTTGGGACTAGCGGACTCTAGGTGGGGTACGCAGTATTTT.

CDR3 protein: CASSQGNTEAFF. The CDR3 DNA is TGTGCCAGCAGCCAGGGCAACACTGAAGCTTTCTTT. V is TRBV14 and J is TRBJ1-1, with D unclear. V was shortened by 3 bases and J by 2 bases, with 4 bases between the two germline ends. The CDR3 contains 12 residues. Germline CDR1 and CDR2: SGHDN and FVKESK.

CDR3 loop: CASSLFGTALYGYTF. Written as DNA, the CDR3 is TGTGCCAGCAGTTTATTTGGGACAGCCCTCTATGGCTACACCTTC. V is TRBV27 and J is TRBJ1-2; 7 bases match TRBD1. CDR3 size: 15 residues. V shed 1 base and J 4 bases; nucleotides not matched to a gene: 6. Germline assignment: CDR1 MNHEY and CDR2 SMNVEV (reference sequence).

This chain links TRBV5-4 with TRBJ1-1, with D possibly being TRBD1 (5 bases). Germline V gene sequence: CDR1 SGHNT, CDR2 YYREEE (reference sequence). V was shortened by 1 base and J by 2 bases, with 9 bases between the two germline ends. The CDR3 has 14 amino acids. CDR3 nucleotide sequence: TGTGCCAGCAGCTTGCGTAGGGGAAACACTGAAGCTTTCTTT. Translating gives CASSLRRGNTEAFF.

This clone was picked up a small number of times. This rearrangement joins TRBV6-1 to TRBJ2-5; D not resolved. The end of the DNA fits TRBJ2-7 better, so the J call may be wrong. Germline lookup yields CDR1 MNHNS and CDR2 SASEGT. The CDR3 consists of 17 residues. The CDR3: CASSEGISVKISYEQYF. As DNA, the CDR3 is TGTGCCAGCAGTGAAGGAATTAGTGTCAAGATCTCCTACGAGCAGTACTTC.

The rearrangement uses TRBV9 and TRBJ2-1; TRBD2 matches at 9 bases. This CDR3 region has 16 residues. CDR1 is SGDLS, CDR2 YYNGEE, per germline. The junction had 9 bases not matched to a gene; V was cut back by 0 bases and J by 8 bases. CDR3 in amino acids: CASSVASAGGRYEQFF. In nucleotides, the CDR3 is TGTGCCAGCAGCGTAGCTTCAGCGGGAGGTAGATATGAGCAGTTCTTC.

V gene TRBV18 combines with J gene TRBJ2-2; unclear D gene. The CDR3 contains 16 residues. Germline values: CDR1 KGHSH, CDR2 LQKENI. The V end was cut by 5 bases, the J end by 0 bases, with 13 bases between. The CDR3 DNA reads as TGTGCCAGCTCATTAAACGCGGCATCGAACACCGGGGAGCTGTTTTTT. Translating gives CASSLNAASNTGELFF.

This chain connects TRBV4-1 to TRBJ1-2, with no clear D. CDR3 length: 14 amino acids. Between the trimmed V and J ends, which lost 0 bases and 2 bases, there was a span of 7 bases. Germline V gives CDR1 MGHRA, CDR2 YSYEKL. The DNA of the CDR3 is TGCGCCAGCAGCCAAGAACCGAGCAACTATGGCTACACCTTC. The encoded protein is CASSQEPSNYGYTF.

The chain joins TRBV7-9 to TRBJ2-7; D call uncertain. This CDR3 has 13 amino acids. The V and J ends lost 5 bases and 9 bases respectively, with 17 bases between them. The germline gives CDR1 SEHNR, CDR2 FQNEAQ (reference sequence). CDR3 in amino acids: CASSPRSQAGQYV. The DNA of the CDR3 is TGTGCCAGCAGCCCCCGTTCCCAAGCAGGGCAGTACGTC.

This clone occurred once. The chain combines TRBV5-1 with TRBJ2-1, with TRBD1 matching 9 bases. This CDR3 spans 15 amino acids. The V gene end was trimmed by 5 bases and the J gene end by 9 bases; junction bases not matched to a gene: 12. Germline CDR1 is SGHRS and CDR2 is YFSETQ. The CDR3 is CASSPGQGLVGEQFF. Written as DNA, the CDR3 is TGCGCCAGCAGTCCAGGACAGGGGTTGGTCGGTGAGCAGTTCTTC.

The V and J genes are TRBV2 and TRBJ2-7; D possibly corresponds to TRBD2 (5 bases). The V gene lost 4 bases and the J gene lost 9 bases, with 16 bases spanning the gap. CDR1 is SNHLY, CDR2 FYNNEI, per germline. This CDR3 has 13 amino acids. In DNA form, the CDR3 reads TGTGCCAGCAGTGCCCTAGCTAGTGGGAGGCAGTACGTC. It yields the protein CASSALASGRQYV.

The chain has TRBV2 and TRBJ2-1; 8 bases align to TRBD2. Germline V CDR1 and CDR2: SNHLY, FYNNEI. The CDR3 is 15 residues long. V was pared by 5 bases and J by 7 bases, with 10 bases of the junction left unmatched. CDR3 loop: CASSPLTSGGNEQFF. DNA for the CDR3: TGTGCCAGCAGTCCTCTAACTAGCGGTGGAAATGAGCAGTTCTTC.